The source of this T cell receptor (beta chain) is a study of blood T cell repertoires in COVID-19. The wider study: Specimens from acute and convalescent COVID-19 originated in the United States, Italy and Spain. PBMCs, B-cell-depleted T cells, or T cells provided the cDNA or gDNA that made up the material.

In the study's own analysis: Amplification with reference gene primers provided the estimates of nucleated cell counts. The table came from immunoSEQ multiplex PCR; TCRdb's copy has only in-frame clones and leaves some out. Clonal size and the V and J genes are those of that table, whereas D and trimming came from the DNA. Altogether hundreds of thousands of clones are present, 70% to 90% being singletons, with the ten largest covering roughly 3.5%. Looked up from germline, CDR1 is SEHNR and CDR2 is FQNEAQ (reference sequence). The CDR3 is 14 residues long. J gave up 6 bases and V 5 bases, and 6 bases lay outside the gene matches.

The receptor's source is a woman aged 40 to 50 with acute COVID-19. The V gene is TRBV7-9, the J gene TRBJ2-1; 8 bases map to TRBD2. Sequencing input: PBMCs or T cells enriched from blood (not recorded which). The CDR3 loop reads CASSLHSGTNEQFF. The CDR3 region has the DNA TGTGCCAGCAGCCTCCATAGCGGGACCAATGAGCAGTTCTTC.